The next 4 T cell receptor beta chains were all read from a single sample in a study of T cell repertoires in cytomegalovirus infection. TCRdb reprocessed the reads with MiXCR, giving one entry per CDR3 protein. The table includes roughly 600,000 distinct CDR3 sequences, roughly 24% detected once. The sequenced sample consisted of CD8+ T cells from PBMCs. These receptors were obtained from a human donor in good health (CMV status not recorded). Some clones in this sample may be carry-over from other donors' samples.

The rearrangement uses TRBV19 and TRBJ1-5; no clear D. Between the trimmed V and J ends, which lost 5 bases and 3 bases, there was a span of 17 bases. The V gene's germline CDR1 is LNHDA and CDR2 SQIVND (reference sequence). The CDR3 is 16 residues long. CDR3 protein: CASSLTLGRNNQPQHF. CDR3 sequence (DNA): TGTGCCAGTAGTCTTACTCTGGGAAGGAACAATCAGCCCCAGCATTTT.

The rearrangement links TRBV27 to TRBJ1-5; D is uncertain. V lost 5 bases and J 3 bases, leaving 14 bases between the germline ends. The CDR3 totals 15 residues. CDR1 is MNHEY, CDR2 SMNVEV, per germline (reference sequence). This chain's CDR3 is CASSAREAVNQPQHF. CDR3 sequence (DNA): TGTGCCAGCAGTGCCCGGGAGGCGGTCAATCAGCCCCAGCATTTT.

This clonotype was counted many times. The rearrangement joins TRBV24-1 to TRBJ2-7; D is unclear. Germline V gene sequence: CDR1 KGHDR, CDR2 SFDVKD. Trimming took 9 bases from V and 3 from J, leaving 11 bases between them. This CDR3 is built from 12 residues. CDR3 sequence: CATWREDYEQYF. CDR3 DNA sequence: TGTGCCACCTGGCGAGAGGACTACGAGCAGTACTTC.

This clonotype was found many times. The chain carries TRBV7-9 and TRBJ2-1; D may be TRBD2 (6 bases). The CDR3 consists of 12 residues. V lost 4 bases and J lost 7, with 8 bases in between. Germline assignment: CDR1 SEHNR and CDR2 FQNEAQ (reference sequence). The CDR3 sequence: CASSSSDNEQFF. In nucleotides, the CDR3 is TGTGCCAGCAGCTCTAGCGATAATGAGCAGTTCTTC.